This TCR beta chain was recovered during a study of blood T cell repertoires in COVID-19. Trimming took 2 bases from V and 9 from J; bases not matched to a gene: 17. The CDR3 is made up of 20 amino acids. CDR1 is MNHEY and CDR2 is SMNVEV in the germline V gene (reference sequence). Only in-frame clones appear in the TCRdb table, and some are missing; sequencing was by immunoSEQ multiplex PCR. The sample lists some 200,000 clones; around 82% were seen once. Sequenced sample: peripheral blood. The rearrangement joins TRBV27 to TRBJ2-3; TRBD2 matches at 16 bases. The TCR sequence derives from a woman aged 30 to 39 who had recovered from COVID-19. CDR3 sequence: CASSLNYPGLAGGPAATQYF. CDR3 DNA sequence: TGTGCCAGCAGTTTAAACTACCCGGGACTAGCGGGAGGGCCCGCCGCGACGCAGTATTTT.